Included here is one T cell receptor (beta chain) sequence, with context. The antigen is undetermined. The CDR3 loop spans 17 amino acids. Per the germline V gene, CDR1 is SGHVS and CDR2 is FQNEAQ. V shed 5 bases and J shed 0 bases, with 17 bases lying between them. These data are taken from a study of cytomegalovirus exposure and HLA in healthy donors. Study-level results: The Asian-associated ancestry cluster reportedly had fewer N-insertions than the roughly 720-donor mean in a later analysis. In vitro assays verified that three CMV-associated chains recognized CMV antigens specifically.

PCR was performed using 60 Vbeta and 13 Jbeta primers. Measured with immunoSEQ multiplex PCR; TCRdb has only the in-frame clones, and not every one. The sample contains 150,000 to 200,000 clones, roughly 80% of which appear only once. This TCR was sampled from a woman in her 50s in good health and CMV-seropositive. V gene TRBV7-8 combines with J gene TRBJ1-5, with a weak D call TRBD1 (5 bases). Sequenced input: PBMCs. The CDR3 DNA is TGTGCCAGCAGCCCCCGGCCAGGGCCAAATAGCAATCAGCCCCAGCATTTT. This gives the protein CASSPRPGPNSNQPQHF.